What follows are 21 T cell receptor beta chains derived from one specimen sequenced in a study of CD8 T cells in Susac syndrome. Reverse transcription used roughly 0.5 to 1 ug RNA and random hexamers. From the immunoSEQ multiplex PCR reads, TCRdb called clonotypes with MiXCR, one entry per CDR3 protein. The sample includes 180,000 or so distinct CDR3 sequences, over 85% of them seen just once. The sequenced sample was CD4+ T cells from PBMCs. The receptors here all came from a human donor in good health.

CDR3 region: CSAPPSSSYEQYF. CDR3 in DNA: TGCAGTGCTCCTCCATCGAGCTCCTACGAGCAGTACTTC. V usage is TRBV20-1 and J usage is TRBJ2-7; D call uncertain. There are 13 residues in the CDR3. The ends were cut back, 5 bases at V and 0 bases at J, with 11 bases in the middle. Germline CDR1 and CDR2: DFQATT and SNEGSKA (reference sequence).

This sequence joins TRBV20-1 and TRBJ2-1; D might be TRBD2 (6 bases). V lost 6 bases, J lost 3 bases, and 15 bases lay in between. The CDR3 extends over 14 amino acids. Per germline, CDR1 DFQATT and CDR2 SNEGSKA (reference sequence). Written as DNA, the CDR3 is TGCAGTGCGAAGGGGCGGGGATTCTACAATGAGCAGTTCTTC. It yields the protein CSAKGRGFYNEQFF.

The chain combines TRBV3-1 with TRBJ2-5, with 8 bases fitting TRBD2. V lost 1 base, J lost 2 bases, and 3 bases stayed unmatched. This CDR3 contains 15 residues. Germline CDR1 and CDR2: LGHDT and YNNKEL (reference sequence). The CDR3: CASSQVASGQETQYF. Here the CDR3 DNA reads TGTGCCAGCAGCCAAGTGGCTAGCGGGCAAGAGACCCAGTACTTC.

CDR3 loop: CAWNPTPSEKLFF. The CDR3 DNA reads TGTGCCTGGAACCCCACACCATCCGAAAAACTGTTTTTT. The V gene is TRBV30, the J gene TRBJ1-4; D remains ambiguous. Looked up from germline, CDR1 is GTSNPN and CDR2 is SVGIG (reference sequence). The CDR3 is 13 amino acids. V lost 4 bases and J lost 8, with 14 bases in between.

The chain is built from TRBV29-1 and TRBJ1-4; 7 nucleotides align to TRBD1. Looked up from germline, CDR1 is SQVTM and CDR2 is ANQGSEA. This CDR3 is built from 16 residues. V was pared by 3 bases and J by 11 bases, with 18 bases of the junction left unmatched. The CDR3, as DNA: TGCAGCGTTGAGCTGGGACAGCCCACTCAAGGTGGGAAACTGTTTTTT. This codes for CSVELGQPTQGGKLFF.

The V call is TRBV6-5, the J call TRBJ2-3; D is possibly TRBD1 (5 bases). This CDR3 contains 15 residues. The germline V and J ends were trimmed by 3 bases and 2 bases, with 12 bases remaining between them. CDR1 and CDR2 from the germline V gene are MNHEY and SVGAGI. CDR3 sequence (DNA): TGTGCCAGCAGTTATTCAGGGCTCCCCACAGATACGCAGTATTTT. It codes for CASSYSGLPTDTQYF.

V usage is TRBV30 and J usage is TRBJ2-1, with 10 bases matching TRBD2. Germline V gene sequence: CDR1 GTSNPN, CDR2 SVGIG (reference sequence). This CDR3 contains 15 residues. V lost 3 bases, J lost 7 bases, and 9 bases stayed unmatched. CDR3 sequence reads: CAWSRGSGGANEQFF. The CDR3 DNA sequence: TGTGCCTGGAGCCGAGGGAGCGGGGGGGCAAATGAGCAGTTCTTC.

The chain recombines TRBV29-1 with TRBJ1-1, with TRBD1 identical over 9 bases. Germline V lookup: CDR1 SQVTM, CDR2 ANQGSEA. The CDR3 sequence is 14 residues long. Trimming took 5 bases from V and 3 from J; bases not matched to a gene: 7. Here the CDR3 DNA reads TGCAGCGTTCAGTACAGGGGGCGGCACACTGAAGCTTTCTTT. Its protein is CSVQYRGRHTEAFF.

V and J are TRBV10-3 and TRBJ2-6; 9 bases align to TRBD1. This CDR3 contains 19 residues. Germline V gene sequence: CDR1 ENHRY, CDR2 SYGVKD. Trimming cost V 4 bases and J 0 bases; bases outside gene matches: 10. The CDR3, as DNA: TGTGCCATCAGTGGAGGGGAAGACAGGGGGAACTCTGGGGCCAACGTCCTGACTTTC. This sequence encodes CAISGGEDRGNSGANVLTF.

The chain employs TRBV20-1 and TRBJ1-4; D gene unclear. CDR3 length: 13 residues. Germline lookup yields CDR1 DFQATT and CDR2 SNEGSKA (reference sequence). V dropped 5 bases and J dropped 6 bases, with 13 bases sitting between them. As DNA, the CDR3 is TGCAGTGCTCAGAGTGTGGTTGATGAAAAACTGTTTTTT. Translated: CSAQSVVDEKLFF.

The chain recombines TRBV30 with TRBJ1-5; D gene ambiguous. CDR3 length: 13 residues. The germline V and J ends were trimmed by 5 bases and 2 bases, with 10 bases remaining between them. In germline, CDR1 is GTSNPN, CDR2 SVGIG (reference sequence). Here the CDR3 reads CAWGAEGNQPQHF. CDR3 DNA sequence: TGTGCCTGGGGTGCCGAGGGCAATCAGCCCCAGCATTTT.

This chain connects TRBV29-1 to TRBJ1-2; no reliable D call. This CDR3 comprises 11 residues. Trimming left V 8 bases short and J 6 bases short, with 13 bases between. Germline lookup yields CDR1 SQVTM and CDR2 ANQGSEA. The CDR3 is CSLGSGDGYTF. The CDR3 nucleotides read TGCAGCCTTGGGAGTGGGGATGGCTACACCTTC.

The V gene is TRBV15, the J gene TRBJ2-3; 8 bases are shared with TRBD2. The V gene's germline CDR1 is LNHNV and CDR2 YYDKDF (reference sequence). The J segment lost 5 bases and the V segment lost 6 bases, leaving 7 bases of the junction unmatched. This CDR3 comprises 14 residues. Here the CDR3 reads CATRSGGAGDTQYF. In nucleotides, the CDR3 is TGTGCCACCAGGTCGGGGGGGGCAGGAGATACGCAGTATTTT.

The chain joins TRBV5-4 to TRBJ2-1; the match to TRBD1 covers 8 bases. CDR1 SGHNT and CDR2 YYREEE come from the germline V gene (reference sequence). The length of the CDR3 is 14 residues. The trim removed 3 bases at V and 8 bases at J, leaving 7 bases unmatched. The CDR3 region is CASSWRTGMHEQFF. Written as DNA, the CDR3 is TGTGCCAGCAGCTGGAGGACAGGGATGCATGAGCAGTTCTTC.

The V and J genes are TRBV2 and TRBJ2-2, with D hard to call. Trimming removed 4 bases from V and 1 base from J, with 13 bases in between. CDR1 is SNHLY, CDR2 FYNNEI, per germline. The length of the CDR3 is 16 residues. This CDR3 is CASSVSPDRNTGELFF. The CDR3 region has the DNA TGTGCCAGCAGTGTTTCCCCCGACCGGAACACCGGGGAGCTGTTTTTT.

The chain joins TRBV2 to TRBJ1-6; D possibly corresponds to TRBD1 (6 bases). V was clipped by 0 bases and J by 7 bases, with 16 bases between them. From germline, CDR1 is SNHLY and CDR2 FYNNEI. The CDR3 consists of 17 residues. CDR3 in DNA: TGTGCCAGCAGTGAAGCGCCTGGGGGGGCTAGCAATTCACCCCTCCACTTT. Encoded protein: CASSEAPGGASNSPLHF.

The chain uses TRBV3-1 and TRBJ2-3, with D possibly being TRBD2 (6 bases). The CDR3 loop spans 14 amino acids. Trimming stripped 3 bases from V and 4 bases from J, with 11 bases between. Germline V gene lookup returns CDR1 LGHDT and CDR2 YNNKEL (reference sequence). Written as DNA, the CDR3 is TGTGCCAGCAGCCAGGGACTCCACGCAGATACGCAGTATTTT. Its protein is CASSQGLHADTQYF.

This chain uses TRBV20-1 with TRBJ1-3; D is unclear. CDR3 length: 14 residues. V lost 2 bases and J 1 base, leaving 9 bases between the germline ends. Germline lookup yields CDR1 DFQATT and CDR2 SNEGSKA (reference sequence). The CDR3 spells CSARSQDSGNTIYF. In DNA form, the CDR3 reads TGCAGTGCTAGATCCCAGGATTCTGGAAACACCATATATTTT.

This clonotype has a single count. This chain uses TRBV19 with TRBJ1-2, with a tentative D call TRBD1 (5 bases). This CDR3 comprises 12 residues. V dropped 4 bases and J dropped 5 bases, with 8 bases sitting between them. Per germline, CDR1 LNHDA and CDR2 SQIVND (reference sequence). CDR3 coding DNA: TGTGCCAGTAGTACGGGACCGTATGGCTACACCTTC. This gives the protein CASSTGPYGYTF.

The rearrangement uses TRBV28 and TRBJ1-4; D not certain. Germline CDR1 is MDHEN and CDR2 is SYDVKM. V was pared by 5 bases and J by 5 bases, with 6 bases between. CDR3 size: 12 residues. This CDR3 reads CASSPLNEKLFF. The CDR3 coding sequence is TGTGCCAGCAGTCCTTTAAATGAAAAACTGTTTTTT.

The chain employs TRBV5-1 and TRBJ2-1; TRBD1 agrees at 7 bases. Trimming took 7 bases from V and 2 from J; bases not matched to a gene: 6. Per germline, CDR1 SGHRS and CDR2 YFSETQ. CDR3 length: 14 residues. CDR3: CASGSGTAYNEQFF. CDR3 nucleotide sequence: TGCGCCAGCGGTTCCGGGACAGCCTACAATGAGCAGTTCTTC. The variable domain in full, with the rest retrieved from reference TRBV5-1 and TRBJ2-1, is KAGVTQTPRYLIKTRGQQVTLSCSPISGHRSVSWYQQTPGQGLQFLFEYFSETQRNKGNFPGRFSGRQFSNSRSEMNVSTLELGDSALYLCASGSGTAYNEQFFGPGTRLTVL.